A single TCR beta chain is shown here with its context. Time point denoted: pre-sensitization, week 0. Treatment here: therapeutic diphenylcyclopropenone sensitization with weekly scalp DPC. This entry comes from a study of human T cells and chemical hapten exposure. Each CDR3 protein gets one entry after TCRdb re-called the RACE reads with MiXCR. Of fewer than 300,000 distinct CDR3 sequences in the sample, more than 6.5% were seen once. This clonotype was sampled from a middle-aged woman with alopecia areata. Some clones in this sample may be carry-over from other donors' samples. The sequencing here drew on whole blood, taken in connection with sensitization to the hapten diphenylcyclopropenone (DPC).

The CDR3 reads CASTLGMGQGADTQYF. Written as DNA, the CDR3 is TGCGCCAGCACCCTTGGTATGGGACAGGGGGCAGATACGCAGTATTTT. The chain combines TRBV5-1 with TRBJ2-3; the match to TRBD1 covers 11 bases. The trim removed 6 bases at V and 4 bases at J, leaving 10 bases unmatched. Germline V gives CDR1 SGHRS, CDR2 YFSETQ. The CDR3 extends over 16 amino acids.